These T cell receptor beta chains were read from a single sample in a study of Tregs in tolerant kidney transplant recipients. Sequenced by immunoSEQ multiplex PCR; TCRdb stores in-frame clones only, minus some. The sample includes approximately 260,000 clones, roughly 84% of them seen just once. Specimen: CD4+ T cells from blood. Receptor source: a human donor in good health. The CDR3 runs from the conserved cysteine through the conserved F or W. The D gene is left open where the match is weak. Rows may omit the clone size; those that give it use once, few, many or a size class.

NA,TRBJ1-1,TRBV7-2,15,NA,CASSLDNSRNTEAFF,TGTGCCAGCAGCTTAGACAACAGCCGGAACACTGAAGCTTTCTTT
NA,TRBJ1-1,TRBV5-1,14,NA,CASSLVVSRTEAFF,TGCGCCAGCAGCTTGGTTGTATCGAGGACTGAAGCTTTCTTT
NA,TRBJ2-3,TRBV6-5,16,TRBD2,CASSYSASGGTDTQYF,TGTGCCAGCAGTTACAGCGCTAGCGGGGGCACAGATACGCAGTATTTT
once,TRBJ1-4,TRBV2,14,NA,CASSEHYKGEKLFF,TGTGCCAGCAGTGAACATTATAAGGGAGAAAAACTGTTTTTT
NA,TRBJ2-7,TRBV5-1,14,NA,CASSLQGDTYEQYF,TGCGCCAGCAGCCTCCAGGGTGATACATACGAGCAGTACTTC
NA,TRBJ2-1,TRBV11-3,14,NA,CASSSDRGGNEQFF,TGTGCCAGCAGCTCGGACCGGGGTGGCAATGAGCAGTTCTTC
once,TRBJ1-2,TRBV18,14,NA,CASSPQEGRYGYTF,TGTGCCAGCTCACCACAGGAGGGCCGCTATGGCTACACCTTC
once,TRBJ1-2,TRBV7-8,15,NA,CASSKDRGDNYGYTF,TGTGCCAGCAGCAAAGACCGGGGAGATAACTATGGCTACACCTTC
NA,TRBJ1-6,TRBV2,14,NA,CASTREGRDSPLHF,TGTGCCAGCACCAGGGAGGGGCGGGATTCACCCCTCCACTTT
NA,TRBJ1-5,TRBV30,13,NA,CAWSRSQGQPQHF,TGTGCCTGGAGCCGCTCTCAGGGTCAGCCCCAGCATTTT
NA,TRBJ1-2,TRBV21-1,15,NA,CASSKRQGSNYGYTF,TGTGCCAGCAGCAAGCGACAGGGGAGTAACTATGGCTACACCTTC
NA,TRBJ2-7,TRBV18,13,TRBD2,CASSGGGLYEQYF,TGTGCCAGCTCAGGCGGGGGTTTGTACGAGCAGTACTTC
NA,TRBJ1-3,TRBV5-8,18,TRBD1,CASISWDGTGPSGNTIYF,TGTGCCAGCATTAGTTGGGACGGGACAGGGCCTAGTGGAAACACCATATATTTT
NA,TRBJ2-5,TRBV5-1,14,NA,CASSSGRGQETQYF,TGCGCCAGCAGCTCTGGGAGGGGGCAAGAGACCCAGTACTTC
NA,TRBJ2-3,TRBV30,13,NA,CAWSVGWPDTQYF,TGTGCCTGGAGTGTGGGATGGCCAGATACGCAGTATTTT
NA,TRBJ1-4,TRBV19,15,NA,CASTTMGGIGEKLFF,TGTGCCAGTACCACAATGGGGGGGATAGGAGAAAAACTGTTTTTT
NA,TRBJ2-2,TRBV27,16,TRBD1,CASRLRTGVNTGELFF,TGTGCCAGCAGACTACGGACAGGGGTAAACACCGGGGAGCTGTTTTTT
NA,TRBJ1-4,TRBV5-1,15,NA,CASSLGLESNEKLFF,TGCGCCAGCAGCCTAGGGTTGGAGTCTAATGAAAAACTGTTTTTT
NA,TRBJ2-5,TRBV10-2,15,NA,CASSDTLIVRETQYF,TGCGCCAGCAGTGATACGCTTATTGTGAGGGAGACCCAGTACTTC
NA,TRBJ1-6,TRBV20-1,11,NA,CSARDNSPLHF,TGCAGTGCTAGAGATAATTCACCCCTCCACTTT
NA,TRBJ2-2,TRBV10-1,16,TRBD2,CASSESRREDTGELFF,TGCGCCAGCAGTGAGTCGCGTCGGGAGGACACCGGGGAGCTGTTTTTT
NA,TRBJ2-5,TRBV7-3,14,NA,CASSLSGREETQYF,TGTGCCAGCAGCTTAAGTGGCAGGGAAGAGACCCAGTACTTC
NA,TRBJ2-3,TRBV5-8,14,NA,CASLSRAFLDTQYF,TGTGCCAGCCTTTCTCGAGCTTTTCTGGATACGCAGTATTTT
once,TRBJ1-2,TRBV4-1,14,TRBD1,CASSQGQGPYGYTF,TGCGCCAGCAGCCAGGGACAGGGACCCTATGGCTACACCTTC
NA,TRBJ2-7,TRBV7-8,12,NA,CASSQDRYEQYF,TGTGCCAGCAGCCAGGACAGATACGAGCAGTACTTC
NA,TRBJ1-5,TRBV2,13,NA,CASNRDSNQPQHF,TGTGCCAGCAATCGGGATAGCAATCAGCCCCAGCATTTT
few,TRBJ1-1,TRBV30,16,TRBD1,CAWSKTGGKLNTEAFF,TGTGCCTGGAGTAAAACAGGGGGCAAGTTGAACACTGAAGCTTTCTTT
NA,TRBJ2-1,TRBV19,13,TRBD2,CASNPSGRDEQFF,TGTGCCAGTAACCCTAGCGGGAGGGATGAGCAGTTCTTC
NA,TRBJ1-5,TRBV30,14,NA,CAWSVKAGNQPQHF,TGTGCCTGGAGTGTAAAGGCAGGGAACCAGCCCCAGCATTTT
NA,TRBJ1-1,TRBV7-9,13,NA,CASSLVGETEAFF,TGTGCCAGCAGCTTAGTGGGGGAAACTGAAGCTTTCTTT
NA,TRBJ1-2,TRBV5-1,18,TRBD1,CASSVTGGTAAPLAGYTF,TGCGCCAGCAGCGTGACAGGGGGTACTGCGGCCCCCCTTGCGGGCTACACCTTC
NA,TRBJ1-2,TRBV5-8,13,TRBD1,CASRLTGNYGYTF,TGTGCCAGCAGACTGACAGGGAACTATGGCTACACCTTC
NA,TRBJ2-7,TRBV1,15,NA,CTSSLKRSLRYEQYF,TGCACCAGCAGCTTAAAAAGGTCCCTCCGCTACGAGCAGTACTTC
NA,TRBJ2-5,TRBV15,17,TRBD2,CATSRGTSGAIQETQYF,TGTGCCACCTCTCGGGGGACTAGCGGGGCCATCCAAGAGACCCAGTACTTC
NA,TRBJ2-7,TRBV11-2,14,TRBD1,CASSPGTEPYEQYF,TGTGCCAGCAGCCCAGGGACAGAACCTTACGAGCAGTACTTC
few,TRBJ2-3,TRBV5-1,13,NA,CASRRDRTDTQYF,TGCGCCAGCAGGCGGGACCGCACAGATACGCAGTATTTT
NA,TRBJ2-5,TRBV4-1,15,NA,CASSQKSVDQETQYF,TGCGCCAGCAGCCAAAAATCCGTAGACCAAGAGACCCAGTACTTC
NA,TRBJ2-5,TRBV5-1,15,NA,CASSLAPVGKETQYF,TGCGCCAGCAGCTTGGCGCCAGTGGGAAAAGAGACCCAGTACTTC
NA,TRBJ1-1,TRBV19,15,NA,CASSLTGLSNTEAFF,TGTGCCAGTAGTTTAACAGGATTGTCGAACACTGAAGCTTTCTTT
few,TRBJ1-5,TRBV6-1,14,NA,CASSETFRFQPQHF,TGTGCCAGCAGTGAAACGTTTCGCTTTCAGCCCCAGCATTTT
NA,TRBJ2-3,TRBV5-1,15,TRBD2,CASSLLEREEDTQYF,TGCGCCAGCAGCTTACTAGAGCGGGAGGAAGATACGCAGTATTTT
NA,TRBJ1-2,TRBV7-8,13,NA,CASSFGSLRGYTF,TGTGCCAGCAGCTTTGGGTCTTTACGAGGCTACACCTTC